The 23 T cell receptor beta chains given below trace back to one sample, sequenced in a study of cytomegalovirus exposure and HLA in healthy donors. 13 Jbeta primers and 60 Vbeta primers were used for the PCR. Generated by immunoSEQ multiplex PCR, the TCRdb table keeps only in-frame clones and is missing some. Found here are approximately 140,000 clones, about 73% of them singletons; the top ten hold about 3%. Sequencing was done on a sample of PBMCs. These receptors all come from a man aged 35 to 55 in good health and CMV-seropositive.

This rearrangement joins TRBV28 to TRBJ1-2, with D maybe TRBD1 (6 bases). The CDR3 is 16 amino acids. The germline CDR1 and CDR2 sequences are MDHEN and SYDVKM. Trimming cost V 4 bases and J 5 bases, with 20 bases left between them. The CDR3 reads CASSWGLQGYAYGYTF. The CDR3 DNA reads as TGTGCCAGCAGTTGGGGGCTTCAGGGGTACGCGTATGGCTACACCTTC.

The genes are TRBV2 and TRBJ2-7, with TRBD1 matching over 9 bases. The ends lost 7 bases at V and 7 bases at J; junction bases unmatched: 11. The CDR3 consists of 14 residues. Germline V CDR1 and CDR2: SNHLY, FYNNEI. CDR3 DNA: TGTGCCAGCAAGTCAGACAGGGGGAAAGGGGAGCAGTACTTC. Encoded protein: CASKSDRGKGEQYF.

The chain combines TRBV19 with TRBJ2-4, with TRBD2 matching over 12 bases. This CDR3 comprises 18 residues. The J segment lost 1 base and the V segment lost 1 base, leaving 5 bases of the junction unmatched. CDR1 and CDR2 (germline): LNHDA, SQIVND (reference sequence). This CDR3 reads CASSIVLAGGPAKNIQYF. CDR3 in DNA: TGTGCCAGTAGTATAGTCCTAGCGGGAGGGCCGGCCAAAAACATTCAGTACTTC.

The table lists this clone with a few counts. The chain links TRBV6-4 to TRBJ2-3, with 8 bases matching TRBD2. The CDR3 spans 16 residues. With 0 bases clipped from V and 0 bases from J, the junction kept 2 bases outside the gene matches. Per germline, CDR1 MRHNA and CDR2 SNTAGT. CDR3 DNA sequence: TGTGCCAGCAGTGACTCCTCTAGCGGGAGCACAGATACGCAGTATTTT. Translated: CASSDSSSGSTDTQYF.

The gene calls are TRBV7-2 and TRBJ2-7; 7 positions match TRBD2. Per the germline V gene, CDR1 is SGHTA and CDR2 is FQGNSA. J was trimmed by 7 bases and V by 8 bases; bases with no gene match: 14. CDR3 length: 14 amino acids. The CDR3 coding sequence is TGTGCCAGCCCCTTTTTGGGAGGGCCTAGTGAGCAGTACTTC. It specifies CASPFLGGPSEQYF. Full variable domain (rest looked up from reference TRBV7-2 and TRBJ2-7): GAGVSQSPSNKVTEKGKDVELRCDPISGHTALYWYRQSLGQGLEFLIYFQGNSAPDKSGLPSDRFSAERTGGSVSTLTIQRTQQEDSAVYLCASPFLGGPSEQYFGPGTRLTVT.

V gene TRBV20-1 combines with J gene TRBJ2-5; 10 bases are a match to TRBD1. The V and J ends lost 8 bases and 5 bases, in that order; junction bases with no gene match: 2. The germline V gene encodes CDR1 DFQATT and CDR2 SNEGSKA (reference sequence). CDR3 length equals 11 residues. CDR3 sequence (DNA): TGCAGTATGGACAGGGGGGAGACCCAGTACTTC. It encodes CSMDRGETQYF.

This sequence joins TRBV29-1 and TRBJ1-1; D possibly corresponds to TRBD1 (6 bases). V was pared by 0 bases and J by 6 bases, with 17 bases between. Germline V lookup: CDR1 SQVTM, CDR2 ANQGSEA. CDR3 length: 15 amino acids. CDR3 protein: CSVEEGQRRSAEAFF. The CDR3 region has the DNA TGCAGCGTTGAAGAGGGACAAAGACGGAGCGCTGAAGCTTTCTTT. The full variable domain, in which reference TRBV29-1 and TRBJ1-1 provide the parts outside the CDR3, is SAVISQKPSRDICQRGTSLTIQCQVDSQVTMMFWYRQQPGQSLTLIATANQGSEATYESGFVIDKFPISRPNLTFSTLTVSNMSPEDSSIYLCSVEEGQRRSAEAFFGQGTRLTVV.

This chain joins TRBV30 and TRBJ1-4; TRBD1 agrees at 7 bases. The V gene's germline CDR1 is GTSNPN and CDR2 SVGIG (reference sequence). The CDR3 runs 13 residues. V shed 2 bases, J shed 5 bases, and the junction held 2 bases outside the gene matches. The CDR3 loop reads CAWSSGQNEKLFF. CDR3 DNA: TGTGCCTGGAGTTCGGGACAGAATGAAAAACTGTTTTTT.

This chain links TRBV9 with TRBJ2-3, with unresolved D. The CDR3 is made up of 15 amino acids. Germline assignment: CDR1 SGDLS and CDR2 YYNGEE. The V end was cut by 1 base, the J end by 2 bases, with 11 bases between. The DNA for the CDR3 is TGTGCCAGCAGCGTACACATCCTTGACACAGATACGCAGTATTTT. Translation gives CASSVHILDTDTQYF.

The chain joins TRBV2 to TRBJ2-7; 14 positions agree with TRBD2. The CDR3 extends over 16 amino acids. The germline V gene encodes CDR1 SNHLY and CDR2 FYNNEI. With V trimmed by 7 bases and J by 6 bases, 11 bases remained unmatched. CDR3 coding DNA: TGTGCCAGCACGGGACTAGCGGGAGCCTTTGGGGTCGAGCAGTACTTC. It codes for CASTGLAGAFGVEQYF.

This clone came up a few times. The chain couples TRBV5-4 to TRBJ2-7, with D unresolved. This CDR3 has 17 amino acids. V was clipped by 4 bases and J by 3 bases, with 23 bases between them. CDR1 is SGHNT and CDR2 is YYREEE in the germline V gene (reference sequence). CDR3 DNA sequence: TGTGCCAGCAGCCAAGTGGAGTCGGGTCAGAGTGTCTACGAGCAGTACTTC. Protein product: CASSQVESGQSVYEQYF.

The gene calls are TRBV7-2 and TRBJ2-7; TRBD1 matches 10 bases. Per the germline V gene, CDR1 is SGHTA and CDR2 is FQGNSA. Unmatched junction bases numbered 11, after V lost 7 bases and J lost 5 bases. The CDR3 is 15 residues long. The chain's CDR3 is CASTPVGGQGNEQYF. The CDR3 nucleotides are TGTGCCAGCACCCCTGTAGGGGGACAGGGGAACGAGCAGTACTTC.

The rearrangement uses TRBV27 and TRBJ1-2; 9 nucleotides align to TRBD1. CDR1 is MNHEY and CDR2 is SMNVEV in the germline V gene (reference sequence). The V gene end was trimmed by 4 bases and the J gene end by 5 bases; junction bases not matched to a gene: 11. CDR3 length equals 16 residues. CDR3 amino acids: CASSSIPGTGSYGYTF. CDR3 DNA sequence: TGTGCCAGCAGTTCGATCCCCGGGACAGGGTCGTATGGCTACACCTTC.

This chain joins TRBV2 and TRBJ2-3, with 10 bases that match TRBD1. In germline, CDR1 is SNHLY, CDR2 FYNNEI. The CDR3 sequence is 14 residues long. V shed 8 bases and J 6 bases; nucleotides not matched to a gene: 8. CDR3 loop: CASGRDRGSDTQYF. CDR3 nucleotides: TGTGCCAGCGGTAGGGACAGGGGATCTGATACGCAGTATTTT.

This sequence joins TRBV6-5 and TRBJ2-7, with D maybe TRBD1 (6 bases). Germline lookup yields CDR1 MNHEY and CDR2 SVGAGI. This CDR3 contains 13 residues. Trimming left V 7 bases short and J 2 bases short, with 12 bases between. The chain's CDR3 is CASKGTTPYEQYF. DNA of the CDR3: TGTGCCAGCAAAGGGACAACACCCTACGAGCAGTACTTC.

The chain uses TRBV9 and TRBJ1-1; TRBD1 matches at 7 bases. The germline V gene encodes CDR1 SGDLS and CDR2 YYNGEE. Trimming cost V 0 bases and J 0 bases; bases outside gene matches: 2. The CDR3 is 15 residues long. The chain's CDR3 is CASSVGGQLNTEAFF. The CDR3 DNA follows: TGTGCCAGCAGCGTAGGGGGACAGTTGAACACTGAAGCTTTCTTT. The full variable domain, completed using reference TRBV9 and TRBJ1-1, is DSGVTQTPKHLITATGQRVTLRCSPRSGDLSVYWYQQSLDQGLQFLIQYYNGEERAKGNILERFSAQQFPDLHSELNLSSLELGDSALYFCASSVGGQLNTEAFFGQGTRLTVV.

This chain uses TRBV29-1 with TRBJ1-2; D unresolved. Per the germline V gene, CDR1 is SQVTM and CDR2 is ANQGSEA. This CDR3 has 12 amino acids. Trimming shortened V by 3 bases and J by 3 bases, and 8 bases separated the two germline ends. CDR3 loop: CSVDREDYGYTF. CDR3 DNA: TGCAGCGTTGATAGGGAGGACTATGGCTACACCTTC.

The gene calls are TRBV5-4 and TRBJ2-7; 10 bases fit TRBD1. The junction had 5 bases not matched to a gene; V was cut back by 2 bases and J by 6 bases. The CDR3 has 14 amino acids. Germline V gene sequence: CDR1 SGHNT, CDR2 YYREEE (reference sequence). CDR3 in amino acids: CASSFHGTGVEQYF. The CDR3 DNA sequence: TGTGCCAGCAGCTTTCATGGGACAGGGGTCGAGCAGTACTTC. Filled out from reference TRBV5-4 and TRBJ2-7, the complete variable domain reads ETGVTQSPTHLIKTRGQQVTLRCSSQSGHNTVSWYQQALGQGPQFIFQYYREEENGRGNFPPRFSGLQFPNYSSELNVNALELDDSALYLCASSFHGTGVEQYFGPGTRLTVT.

Note on this clone: Other DNA sequences within the sample encode an identical CDR3. The chain joins TRBV2 to TRBJ2-5; 8 positions match TRBD2. Germline V gene lookup returns CDR1 SNHLY and CDR2 FYNNEI. With 3 bases clipped from V and 5 bases from J, the junction kept 5 bases outside the gene matches. The CDR3 extends over 14 amino acids. DNA for the CDR3: TGTGCCAGCAGTGAGAGACGGGGGGGCGAGACCCAGTACTTC. Residues: CASSERRGGETQYF. Full variable domain (rest looked up from reference TRBV2 and TRBJ2-5): EPEVTQTPSHQVTQMGQEVILRCVPISNHLYFYWYRQILGQKVEFLVSFYNNEISEKSEIFDDQFSVERPDGSNFTLKIRSTKLEDSAMYFCASSERRGGETQYFGPGTRLLVL.

The V call is TRBV11-3, the J call TRBJ1-2; no clear D gene. Per the germline V gene, CDR1 is SGHNT and CDR2 is YENEEA. V lost 5 bases, J lost 5 bases, and 12 bases lay in between. The CDR3 runs to 13 residues. The CDR3 sequence: CASSQTRAYGYTF. CDR3 in DNA: TGTGCCAGCAGCCAGACGAGGGCATATGGCTACACCTTC.

This clone was counted a single time. This CDR3 is CASSVKPGVEAFF. DNA for the CDR3: TGTGCCAGCAGCGTTAAACCGGGAGTCGAAGCTTTCTTT. V gene TRBV9 combines with J gene TRBJ1-1; D uncertain. From germline, CDR1 is SGDLS and CDR2 YYNGEE. V gave up 2 bases and J gave up 8 bases, with 13 bases separating them. The CDR3 runs 13 residues.

The CDR3 DNA sequence: TGTGCCAGCAGCCCAGGGGGGCACTATGGCTACACCTTC. It specifies CASSPGGHYGYTF. This rearrangement joins TRBV7-2 to TRBJ1-2, with 7 bases that match TRBD1. The CDR3 runs to 13 residues. V shed 5 bases, J shed 3 bases, and the junction held 3 bases outside the gene matches. Germline-derived CDR1 and CDR2 are SGHTA and FQGNSA.

V is TRBV29-1 and J is TRBJ1-2, with D possibly matching TRBD1 (6 bases). The CDR3 extends over 14 amino acids. Germline CDR1 and CDR2: SQVTM and ANQGSEA. The V end was cut by 7 bases, the J end by 6 bases, with 21 bases between. The DNA of the CDR3 is TGCAGCGGTTGGGGAGCCAGGGGCGTTCATGGCTACACCTTC. Amino acid sequence: CSGWGARGVHGYTF.